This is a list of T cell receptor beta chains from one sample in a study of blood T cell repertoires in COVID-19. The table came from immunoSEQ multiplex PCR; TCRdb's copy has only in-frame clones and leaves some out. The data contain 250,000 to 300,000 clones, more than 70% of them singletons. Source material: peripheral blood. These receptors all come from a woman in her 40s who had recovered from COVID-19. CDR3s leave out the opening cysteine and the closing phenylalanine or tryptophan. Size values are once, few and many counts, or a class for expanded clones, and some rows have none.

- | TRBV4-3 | ASSQKDTANYGYT
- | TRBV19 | ASSIGPGLGPGETQY
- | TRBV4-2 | ASSQVGQGAGEQY
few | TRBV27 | ASSFMAGDEQF
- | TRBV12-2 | ASPRWTGEVSNQPQH
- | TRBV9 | ASSVAGRQPQH
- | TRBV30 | AWMRGTDTQY
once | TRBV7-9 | ASSLGRLAGGGHGEQF
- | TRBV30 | ARGAGAADTQY
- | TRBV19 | ASSTDRPNNEKLF
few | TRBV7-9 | ASSSRTGGEKLF
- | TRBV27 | ASSSPLTSAYNEQF
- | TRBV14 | ASSPLGWGGNLNEQF
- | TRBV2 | ASSPQGGTEAF
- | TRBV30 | AWSTGTSNQPQH
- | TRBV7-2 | ASSLVAGAVPYEQY
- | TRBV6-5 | ASSPAAGRNSPLH
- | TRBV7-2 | ASSLVGSSQGEQF
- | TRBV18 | ASSPQGSEQF
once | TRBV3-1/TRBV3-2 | ASSQGASGYT
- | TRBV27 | AIQSGIYNEQF
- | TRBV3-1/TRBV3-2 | ASSQDWGPGAGNTIY
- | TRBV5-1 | ASSLAVQSGDTQY
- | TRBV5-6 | ASSFRGFNQPQH
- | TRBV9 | ASSVGTSGSGEQY
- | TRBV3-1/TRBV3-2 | ASSQGTYGADTQY
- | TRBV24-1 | ATGRPGLADSYNEQF
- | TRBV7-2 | ASSLGGTGYNEQF
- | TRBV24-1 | ATSDLGLAGGSTDTQY
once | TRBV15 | ATSRGGGHSDTQY
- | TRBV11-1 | ASSLARTSGSWDTQY
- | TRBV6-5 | ASSPPGQPYEQY
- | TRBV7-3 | ASSSLVDRGHTGELF
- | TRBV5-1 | ASSLEGYGYT
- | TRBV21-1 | ASSKGAGAGNEQF
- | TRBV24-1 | ATSDLSPRGVGSGRVYEQF
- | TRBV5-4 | ASSADSQPQH
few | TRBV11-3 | ASSWGNRRD
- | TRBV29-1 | SVGTGDQPQH
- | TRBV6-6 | ASSRGRGYEQY
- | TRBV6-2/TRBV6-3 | ASRYRGYEQY
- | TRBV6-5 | ASSPRDTITEQY
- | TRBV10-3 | AITPDSSYGYT
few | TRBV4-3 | ASSLGQNYNEQF
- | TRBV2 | ASGGGALTDEQY
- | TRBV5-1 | ASSLAMGSRTDTQY
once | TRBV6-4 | ASSDSGGRDYCTDTQY
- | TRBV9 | ASSPGQNHQPQH
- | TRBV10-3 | AINPGGPGNEQF
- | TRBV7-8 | ASSHRGGGHQPQH
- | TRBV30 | AWSVGTGQSQPQH
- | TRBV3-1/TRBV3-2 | ASSPSGTNNQPQH
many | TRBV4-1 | ASSQEGGRTDTQY
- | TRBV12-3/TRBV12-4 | ASSLGPWGEQF
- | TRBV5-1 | ASSLKPGTPNTEAF